This T cell receptor beta chain originates from a study of T cells expressing NK-cell markers. Whole-study context: HCMV serostatus: seven of eight sequenced donors positive, one negative.

Worth noting for this clonotype: The antigen is not known.

Study-level findings and limits: The contribution of dominant NKG2C+ clonotypes to CD8+ T cells in a handful of donors was roughly 1.0-7.5%.

TCRdb reprocessed the 5' RACE reads and keeps a single row for each CDR3 protein, giving no DNA. This listing includes around 470,000 distinct CDR3 sequences. The sequencing sample was made of blood T cells: a sorted CD56 or NKG2C T cell subset, CD4+ or CD8+ T cells, or bulk PBMC T cells (not recorded which). This TCR was sampled from a woman between 50 and 59 years old in good health.

CDR3 loop: CASSGSGTSGYEQFF. The chain uses TRBV7-8 and TRBJ2-1; TCRdb selects TRBD2, and the lack of DNA leaves this call unchecked. CDR1 is SGHVS, CDR2 FQNEAQ, per germline. The CDR3 runs to 15 residues.